This T cell receptor (beta chain) appears in the sequencing data of a study of cytomegalovirus exposure and HLA in healthy donors. Study outcomes and limitations: Among the CMV-associated chains, a few were confirmed in vitro as specific for CMV antigens. The listing of 160 or so TCR beta chains classed them as cytomegalovirus-associated.

Among the roughly 120 subjects of the validation cohort, separate from the approximately 660-subject first cohort, were the donors. As regards this clone: Its antigen is still unknown.

Generated by immunoSEQ multiplex PCR, the TCRdb table keeps only in-frame clones and is missing some. The table lists about 280,000 clones, around 87% of them singletons. The germline V gene has CDR1 SEHNR and CDR2 FQNEAQ (reference sequence). Trimming took 5 bases from V and 3 from J; bases not matched to a gene: 12. The CDR3 runs to 17 residues. This sequence joins TRBV7-9 and TRBJ2-1; 8 nucleotides agree with TRBD1. Sequencing was carried out using PBMCs. This clonotype originated in a woman under 30 in good health and CMV-seronegative. Here the CDR3 reads CASSPRSGQANYNEQFF. The CDR3 DNA is TGTGCCAGCAGCCCGAGGTCGGGACAGGCGAACTACAATGAGCAGTTCTTC. Using reference TRBV7-9 and TRBJ2-1 for the parts outside the CDR3, the full variable domain is DTGVSQNPRHKITKRGQNVTFRCDPISEHNRLYWYRQTLGQGPEFLTYFQNEAQLEKSRLLSDRFSAERPKGSFSTLEIQRTEQGDSAMYLCASSPRSGQANYNEQFFGPGTRLTVL.